Listed here are 29 T cell receptor beta chains from one sample, sequenced in a study of somatic mutations in cytotoxic T cells in rheumatoid arthritis. The data were produced by immunoSEQ multiplex PCR, yet TCRdb's version contains in-frame clones alone and is incomplete. The sample yields some 14,000 clones, around nine tenths seen once. The material sequenced was CD4+ T cells sorted from blood. These receptors were collected from a man aged 70-80 years with rheumatoid arthritis.

The chain uses TRBV28 and TRBJ2-7; TRBD1 is a possible D gene (5 bases). V lost 10 bases and J 3 bases, leaving 16 bases between the germline ends. Germline lookup yields CDR1 MDHEN and CDR2 SYDVKM. The CDR3 runs 13 residues. CDR3 amino acids: CATQVGQVYEQYF. In DNA form, the CDR3 reads TGTGCCACCCAAGTAGGACAAGTCTACGAGCAGTACTTC.

This chain connects TRBV28 to TRBJ2-2; TRBD2 might be the D (6 bases). Germline V gene data show CDR1 as MDHEN and CDR2 as SYDVKM. The CDR3 has 14 amino acids. V was trimmed by 1 base and J by 6 bases, leaving 9 bases between them. The CDR3 nucleotides read TGTGCCAGCAGTTTATTTTCTAGCGCCGGGGAGCTGTTTTTT. This gives the protein CASSLFSSAGELFF.

The chain couples TRBV29-1 to TRBJ2-5; D is possibly TRBD2 (5 bases). The CDR3 contains 13 residues. The germline V gene encodes CDR1 SQVTM and CDR2 ANQGSEA. Trimming pared 4 bases from V and 7 bases from J, leaving 16 bases between. The CDR3 loop reads CSVASDPRGTQYF. Written as DNA, the CDR3 is TGCAGCGTTGCCAGTGACCCTCGGGGGACCCAGTACTTC.

The chain has TRBV5-1 and TRBJ2-7; perhaps TRBD1 as D (5 bases). The CDR3 is 14 amino acids. The ends were cut back, 0 bases at V and 5 bases at J, with 12 bases in the middle. Germline CDR1 SGHRS, CDR2 YFSETQ. The DNA for the CDR3 is TGCGCCAGCAGCTTGGTAGGACAATCTGACGAGCAGTACTTC. Translation: CASSLVGQSDEQYF.

The chain employs TRBV7-3 and TRBJ2-3, with 7 bases lining up with TRBD1. J gave up 6 bases and V 2 bases, and 5 bases lay outside the gene matches. This CDR3 has 14 amino acids. The germline V gene encodes CDR1 SGHTA and CDR2 FQGTGA. The CDR3 DNA sequence: TGTGCCAGCAGCTTATCAGGGGGTCGGGATACGCAGTATTTT. Residues: CASSLSGGRDTQYF. The entire variable domain, with the rest obtained from reference TRBV7-3 and TRBJ2-3, is as follows: GAGVSQTPSNKVTEKGKYVELRCDPISGHTALYWYRQSLGQGPEFLIYFQGTGAADDSGLPNDRFFAVRPEGSVSTLKIQRTERGDSAVYLCASSLSGGRDTQYFGPGTRLTVL.

The chain joins TRBV5-1 to TRBJ1-4; no reliable D call. This CDR3 has 15 amino acids. The V gene's germline CDR1 is SGHRS and CDR2 YFSETQ. With 0 bases removed from V and 8 bases from J, the gap between germline ends came to 14 bases. The CDR3 protein is CASSLDGELREKLFF. DNA of the CDR3: TGCGCCAGCAGCTTGGATGGGGAGTTGAGGGAAAAACTGTTTTTT.

The chain links TRBV2 to TRBJ2-1; the match to TRBD2 covers 11 bases. The CDR3 is 14 residues long. J was trimmed by 15 bases and V by 0 bases; bases with no gene match: 7. Germline CDR1 and CDR2: SNHLY and FYNNEI. The CDR3 DNA reads as TGTGCCAGCAGTGAAGCTAGCGGGAGGGCCAGTCGGTTCTTC. Translation: CASSEASGRASRFF.

The chain links TRBV21-1 to TRBJ2-1; the DNA was not compared with TRBD2, the D call given in the table. TRBV21-1 constitutes a pseudogene. The CDR3 sequence is 16 residues long. CDR3 protein: CASSKVRRERYNEQFF. CDR3 in DNA: TGTGCCAGCAGCAAAGTACGGCGGGAGAGGTACAATGAGCAGTTCTTC.

The chain is built from TRBV30 and TRBJ1-1; D is undetermined. Looked up from germline, CDR1 is GTSNPN and CDR2 is SVGIG (reference sequence). This CDR3 is built from 12 residues. Between the trimmed V and J ends, which lost 1 base and 8 bases, there was a span of 11 bases. Written as DNA, the CDR3 is TGTGCCTGGAGTGGCCGAGGGAGAGAAGCTTTCTTT. It encodes CAWSGRGREAFF.

The chain carries TRBV5-1 and TRBJ1-1, with 8 bases fitting TRBD1. This CDR3 region has 15 residues. Losses at the gene ends were 5 bases for V and 12 bases for J; bases not matched to a gene: 18. Germline CDR1 reads SGHRS; CDR2 reads YFSETQ. As DNA, the CDR3 is TGCGCCAGCAGGGATCAACCGACAGGGGTCGTGGGAACTTTCTTT. This gives the protein CASRDQPTGVVGTFF.

The chain couples TRBV29-1 to TRBJ2-1, with TRBD2 as a possible D gene (6 bases). The CDR3 runs 13 residues. Trimming shortened V by 7 bases and J by 3 bases, and 13 bases separated the two germline ends. Germline-derived CDR1 and CDR2 are SQVTM and ANQGSEA. CDR3 region: CSGRERIYNEQFF. The CDR3 bases are TGCAGCGGACGGGAGCGGATCTACAATGAGCAGTTCTTC.

This chain uses TRBV30 with TRBJ1-3; TRBD1 is a possible D gene (5 bases). Germline V lookup: CDR1 GTSNPN, CDR2 SVGIG (reference sequence). Trimming cost V 4 bases and J 1 base, with 11 bases left between them. This CDR3 has 14 residues. This CDR3 reads CAWTFGGSGNTIYF. As DNA, the CDR3 is TGTGCCTGGACCTTCGGGGGGTCTGGAAACACCATATATTTT.

This clone came up a few times. The chain employs TRBV30 and TRBJ2-5, with a possible D match to TRBD2 (7 bases). Germline V gives CDR1 GTSNPN, CDR2 SVGIG (reference sequence). V lost 8 bases, J lost 3 bases, and 16 bases lay in between. The CDR3 extends over 13 amino acids. In nucleotides, the CDR3 is TGTGCCGGAGGGGGGGGGATCGAAGAGACCCAGTACTTC. The encoded protein is CAGGGGIEETQYF. Based on the CDR3 plus reference TRBV30 and TRBJ2-5, the full variable domain is SQTIHQWPATLVQPVGSPLSLECTVEGTSNPNLYWYRQAAGRGLQLLFYSVGIGQISSEVPQNLSASRPQDRQFILSSKKLLLSDSGFYLCAGGGGIEETQYFGPGTRLLVL.

This clone appeared once. The V and J genes are TRBV2 and TRBJ2-2; 7 positions match TRBD2. Germline trimming cut 5 bases from V and 5 bases from J; bases unmatched to any gene: 8. This CDR3 has 15 residues. Germline lookup yields CDR1 SNHLY and CDR2 FYNNEI. The CDR3 DNA reads as TGTGCCAGCAGTCCCACTAGCGTGGTGACCGGGGAGCTGTTTTTT. Translation: CASSPTSVVTGELFF.

The chain has TRBV19 and TRBJ2-7; TRBD2 aligns across 13 bases. CDR1 LNHDA and CDR2 SQIVND come from the germline V gene (reference sequence). Losses at the gene ends were 7 bases for V and 3 bases for J; bases not matched to a gene: 9. The CDR3 consists of 16 residues. As DNA, the CDR3 is TGTGCCAGTACCCCTCGTGGGACTAGCGGGGTCTACGAGCAGTACTTC. It yields the protein CASTPRGTSGVYEQYF.

The chain employs TRBV18 and TRBJ2-1; D may be TRBD1 (6 bases). V was shortened by 0 bases and J by 6 bases, with 18 bases between the two germline ends. The CDR3 length is 17 residues. Germline V gene sequence: CDR1 KGHSH, CDR2 LQKENI. CDR3 nucleotides: TGTGCCAGCTCACCACCATGGCCCGGACAGTACTTCAATGAGCAGTTCTTC. Protein sequence: CASSPPWPGQYFNEQFF.

The chain has TRBV6-5 and TRBJ2-7; 9 bases align to TRBD1. The trim removed 7 bases at V and 3 bases at J, leaving 4 bases unmatched. The CDR3 covers 13 residues. The germline V gene has CDR1 MNHEY and CDR2 SVGAGI. CDR3 bases: TGTGCCAGCAAAACGGGACAGGGCTACGAGCAGTACTTC. Translated, it gives CASKTGQGYEQYF.

The rearrangement joins TRBV27 to TRBJ2-7; TRBD1 matches 12 bases. Germline V gene sequence: CDR1 MNHEY, CDR2 SMNVEV (reference sequence). V trimming: 6 bases; J trimming: 4 bases; junction bases outside the gene matches: 7. The CDR3 length is 15 residues. The chain's CDR3 is CASRTPGQGAYEQYF. Written as DNA, the CDR3 is TGTGCCAGCAGGACCCCGGGACAGGGGGCTTACGAGCAGTACTTC.

The rearrangement uses TRBV5-1 and TRBJ2-2; 8 positions agree with TRBD1. The CDR3 totals 14 residues. V was clipped by 4 bases and J by 3 bases; unmatched bases: 2. Germline-derived CDR1 and CDR2 are SGHRS and YFSETQ. The DNA for the CDR3 is TGCGCCAGCAGCACGGGACAGGACACCGGGGAGCTGTTTTTT. It yields the protein CASSTGQDTGELFF.

CDR3 in amino acids: CASSLREGGYTF. CDR3 in DNA: TGTGCCAGCAGTTTGCGGGAAGGTGGCTACACCTTC. This chain uses TRBV28 with TRBJ1-2; unclear D gene. Germline values: CDR1 MDHEN, CDR2 SYDVKM. This CDR3 spans 12 amino acids. V lost 3 bases, J lost 7 bases, and 9 bases lay in between.

The J gene is TRBJ2-1, the V gene TRBV9, with 11 bases lining up with TRBD2. Germline assignment: CDR1 SGDLS and CDR2 YYNGEE. With V trimmed by 1 base and J by 5 bases, 2 bases remained unmatched. CDR3 length: 15 amino acids. The CDR3 nucleotides are TGTGCCAGCAGCGTAAGTAGCGGGAGGGACAATGAGCAGTTCTTC. It yields the protein CASSVSSGRDNEQFF.

The chain has TRBV5-1 and TRBJ2-5; D perhaps matches TRBD1 (5 bases). This CDR3 is 13 amino acids long. V was shortened by 1 base and J by 3 bases, with 7 bases between the two germline ends. Germline assignment: CDR1 SGHRS and CDR2 YFSETQ. For the CDR3, the DNA is TGCGCCAGCAGCTTGAGCAGGGAAGAGACCCAGTACTTC. This translates into CASSLSREETQYF. The full variable domain, its missing parts supplied by reference TRBV5-1 and TRBJ2-5, is KAGVTQTPRYLIKTRGQQVTLSCSPISGHRSVSWYQQTPGQGLQFLFEYFSETQRNKGNFPGRFSGRQFSNSRSEMNVSTLELGDSALYLCASSLSREETQYFGPGTRLLVL.

The V and J genes are TRBV19 and TRBJ1-4; D remains ambiguous. Per germline, CDR1 LNHDA and CDR2 SQIVND (reference sequence). CDR3 length equals 15 residues. Trimming left V 5 bases short and J 0 bases short, with 10 bases between. Here the CDR3 DNA reads TGTGCCAGTAGTTCTACCTTTGCAACTAATGAAAAACTGTTTTTT. This sequence encodes CASSSTFATNEKLFF.

The chain is built from TRBV19 and TRBJ1-4; possible D gene TRBD1, 6 bases. The CDR3 has 14 amino acids. CDR1 and CDR2 from the germline V gene are LNHDA and SQIVND (reference sequence). V shed 5 bases and J shed 5 bases, with 12 bases lying between them. The CDR3 nucleotides read TGTGCCAGTAGTTCAGAGAGGGGGAATGAAAAACTGTTTTTT. Translating gives CASSSERGNEKLFF.

The chain employs TRBV5-6 and TRBJ2-1, with D perhaps TRBD2 (6 bases). CDR1 is SGHDT and CDR2 is YYEEEE in the germline V gene. V shed 0 bases and J shed 10 bases, with 17 bases lying between them. CDR3 length: 15 residues. The CDR3 sequence: CASSLAGTALGEQFF. The CDR3 nucleotides read TGTGCCAGCAGCTTGGCTGGGACTGCGCTGGGGGAGCAGTTCTTC.

The chain joins TRBV7-9 to TRBJ1-1; D call uncertain. Germline loops: CDR1 SEHNR, CDR2 FQNEAQ (reference sequence). The CDR3 loop spans 14 amino acids. V was cut by 1 base and J by 3 bases, with 9 bases left in between. The CDR3 sequence is CASSLVGVHTEAFF. CDR3 sequence (DNA): TGTGCCAGCAGCTTAGTGGGCGTCCACACTGAAGCTTTCTTT.

V is TRBV11-3 and J is TRBJ2-1, with 9 nucleotides matching TRBD2. Trimming cost V 4 bases and J 5 bases; bases outside gene matches: 3. This CDR3 comprises 14 residues. Germline CDR1 SGHNT, CDR2 YENEEA. The CDR3 is CASSSGLAHNEQFF. The CDR3 DNA reads TGTGCCAGCAGCTCGGGACTAGCCCACAATGAGCAGTTCTTC.

The gene calls are TRBV7-2 and TRBJ1-5; TRBD1 matches 9 bases. V shed 4 bases and J 1 base; nucleotides not matched to a gene: 8. Germline-derived CDR1 and CDR2 are SGHTA and FQGNSA. This CDR3 comprises 17 residues. The CDR3 bases are TGTGCCAGCAGCTCGGCGGGACAGGGTTACAGCAATCAGCCCCAGCATTTT. Its translation is CASSSAGQGYSNQPQHF.

Worth noting for this clone: At one end the junction does not follow the germline gene, possibly because of a read error. The V call is TRBV10-3, the J call TRBJ1-4; 7 bases are shared with TRBD1. The CDR3 sequence is 15 residues long. Germline lookup yields CDR1 ENHRY and CDR2 SYGVKD. The CDR3: CAISESTGSIEKLFF. CDR3 DNA sequence: TGTGCCATCAGCGAGTCGACAGGGTCTATAGAAAAACTGTTTTTT.